The 11 T cell receptor beta chains listed next were all sequenced from one sample in a study of T cell responses to AZD1222 COVID-19 vaccine. Method: immunoSEQ multiplex PCR; TCRdb's copy keeps in-frame clones and lacks some. Of around 160,000 clones in the sample, about nine tenths were seen once. This sample comprised peripheral blood, obtained on day 0 of MenACWY control vaccination. These receptors were collected from an adult in good health.

This chain joins TRBV6-5 and TRBJ1-1; D is uncertain. The germline gives CDR1 MNHEY, CDR2 SVGAGI. The CDR3 is 12 amino acids. V lost 6 bases and J 1 base, leaving 6 bases between the germline ends. The CDR3 sequence is CASSVENTEAFF. The CDR3 DNA reads as TGTGCCAGCAGCGTGGAGAACACTGAAGCTTTCTTT.

V and J are TRBV30 and TRBJ1-4; 7 bases line up with TRBD1. Germline V gene lookup returns CDR1 GTSNPN and CDR2 SVGIG (reference sequence). The CDR3 covers 14 residues. CDR3 DNA sequence: TGTGCTTACGGGTTGGCGCAGGGGGATGAAAAACTGTTTTTT. As protein: CAYGLAQGDEKLFF.

V is TRBV5-4 and J is TRBJ1-1; no reliable D call. CDR1 and CDR2 from the germline V gene are SGHNT and YYREEE (reference sequence). This CDR3 contains 13 residues. The ends were cut back, 6 bases at V and 2 bases at J, with 11 bases in the middle. This CDR3 reads CASTVDVNTEAFF. In DNA, the CDR3 is TGTGCCAGCACCGTAGACGTAAACACTGAAGCTTTCTTT.

The chain uses TRBV16 and TRBJ1-1; TRBD1 is a possible D gene (5 bases). CDR3 length equals 12 residues. The germline V gene has CDR1 KGHSY and CDR2 FQNENV. V was cut by 0 bases and J by 12 bases, with 11 bases left in between. The CDR3, as DNA: TGTGCCAGCAGCCAATCTACCCAGGGAACTTTCTTT. Encoded protein: CASSQSTQGTFF. Combining the CDR3 with reference TRBV16 and TRBJ1-1 gives the whole variable domain GEEVAQTPKHLVRGEGQKAKLYCAPIKGHSYVFWYQQVLKNEFKFLISFQNENVFDETGMPKERFSAKCLPNSPCSLEIQATKLEDSAVYFCASSQSTQGTFFGQGTRLTVV.

The chain joins TRBV2 to TRBJ2-7; possible D gene TRBD2, 5 bases. Trimming removed 6 bases at V and 0 bases at J, with 12 bases between. Germline values: CDR1 SNHLY, CDR2 FYNNEI. This CDR3 is built from 14 residues. Here the CDR3 reads CASRITAVSYEQYF. The CDR3 region has the DNA TGTGCCAGCAGAATAACAGCGGTCTCCTACGAGCAGTACTTC.

The J gene is TRBJ2-3, the V gene TRBV30, with 9 bases that match TRBD1. V lost 5 bases and J lost 6; bases outside the gene matches: 0. Germline V gives CDR1 GTSNPN, CDR2 SVGIG (reference sequence). The length of the CDR3 is 11 residues. Here the CDR3 DNA reads TGTGCCTGGGACAGGGGGGATACGCAGTATTTT. It translates to CAWDRGDTQYF.

V and J are TRBV27 and TRBJ2-1; no reliable D call. Germline V gene sequence: CDR1 MNHEY, CDR2 SMNVEV (reference sequence). This CDR3 has 18 amino acids. V was pared by 3 bases and J by 3 bases, with 21 bases between. In nucleotides, the CDR3 is TGTGCCAGCAGTTTCAGTGTACTCCTCGCGGCGGTCTACAATGAGCAGTTCTTC. It codes for CASSFSVLLAAVYNEQFF.

This clone was observed a handful of times. The chain uses TRBV27 and TRBJ1-5; 10 bases are shared with TRBD1. CDR3 size: 16 residues. The V gene end was trimmed by 0 bases and the J gene end by 2 bases; junction bases not matched to a gene: 1. The germline V gene has CDR1 MNHEY and CDR2 SMNVEV (reference sequence). CDR3 protein: CASSLSGTGGNQPQHF. Here the CDR3 DNA reads TGTGCCAGCAGTTTATCCGGGACAGGGGGCAATCAGCCCCAGCATTTT.

The rearrangement links TRBV5-4 to TRBJ1-4; D not resolved. Germline CDR1 is SGHNT and CDR2 is YYREEE (reference sequence). The CDR3 spans 14 residues. V was trimmed by 3 bases and J by 8 bases, leaving 14 bases between them. The CDR3 sequence is CASSWESRSEKLFF. CDR3 nucleotide sequence: TGTGCCAGCAGCTGGGAGAGCAGGAGCGAAAAACTGTTTTTT.

The chain couples TRBV5-6 to TRBJ2-5, with a tentative D call TRBD1 (6 bases). The length of the CDR3 is 12 residues. The ends were cut back, 5 bases at V and 3 bases at J, with 8 bases in the middle. CDR1 SGHDT and CDR2 YYEEEE come from the germline V gene. The CDR3 reads CASRQGKETQYF. The DNA of the CDR3 is TGTGCCAGCAGACAGGGTAAAGAGACCCAGTACTTC. The full variable domain, in which reference TRBV5-6 and TRBJ2-5 provide the parts outside the CDR3, is DAGVTQSPTHLIKTRGQQVTLRCSPKSGHDTVSWYQQALGQGPQFIFQYYEEEERQRGNFPDRFSGHQFPNYSSELNVNALLLGDSALYLCASRQGKETQYFGPGTRLLVL.

The chain joins TRBV18 to TRBJ1-1; D not resolved. Germline assignment: CDR1 KGHSH and CDR2 LQKENI. The CDR3 runs to 14 residues. V gave up 3 bases and J gave up 3 bases, with 11 bases separating them. The CDR3, as DNA: TGTGCCAGCTCACCCCGCTCAGGAGACACTGAAGCTTTCTTT. Its protein is CASSPRSGDTEAFF.